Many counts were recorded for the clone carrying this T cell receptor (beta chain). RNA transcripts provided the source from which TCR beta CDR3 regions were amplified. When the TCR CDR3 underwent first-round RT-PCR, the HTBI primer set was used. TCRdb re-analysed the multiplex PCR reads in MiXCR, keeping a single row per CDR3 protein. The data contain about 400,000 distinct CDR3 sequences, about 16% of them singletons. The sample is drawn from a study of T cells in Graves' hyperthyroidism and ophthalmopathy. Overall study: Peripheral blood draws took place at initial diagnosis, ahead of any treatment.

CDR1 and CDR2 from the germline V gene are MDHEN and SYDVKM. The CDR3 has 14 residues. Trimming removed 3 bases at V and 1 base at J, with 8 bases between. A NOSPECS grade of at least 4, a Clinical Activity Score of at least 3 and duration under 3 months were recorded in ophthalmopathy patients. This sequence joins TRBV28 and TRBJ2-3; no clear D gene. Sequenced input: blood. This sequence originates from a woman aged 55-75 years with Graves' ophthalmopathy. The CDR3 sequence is CASSFTPGTDTQYF. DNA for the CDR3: TGTGCCAGCAGTTTTACCCCGGGCACAGATACGCAGTATTTT.